This is a list of T cell receptor beta chains from one sample in a study of identifying expanded T cells in peripheral blood. Libraries were prepared by immunoSEQ multiplex PCR; TCRdb keeps only in-frame clonotypes and omits some of them. The sample gives about 90,000 clones, around 90% of which show up once; around 5.9% is in the top ten. The specimen was blood. These receptors all stem from a person aged 18 to 75 in good health. Both conserved end residues are part of each CDR3. A D gene is named only where the DNA matches it firmly. Clone size is shown for a subset of rows, as once, few, many or a class of expanded clone.

cdr3_aa cdr3_nt j_call v_call clone_size d_call
CASNWETEAFF TGCGCCAGCAATTGGGAAACTGAAGCTTTCTTT TRBJ1-1 TRBV5-1 . .
CAISEAIGHTIYF TGTGCCATCAGTGAGGCTATAGGTCACACCATATATTTT TRBJ1-3 TRBV10-3 . .
CASSAGTTYEQYF TGTGCCAGCAGCGCCGGGACTACCTACGAGCAGTACTTC TRBJ2-7 TRBV7-6 . TRBD2
CASSIEGLAGYEQYF TGTGCCAGTAGTATTGAGGGACTAGCGGGTTACGAGCAGTACTTC TRBJ2-7 TRBV19 few TRBD2
CASSSLSSGRASYNEQFF TGTGCCAGCAGCTCGCTGTCTAGCGGGAGGGCCTCCTACAATGAGCAGTTCTTC TRBJ2-1 TRBV7-8 . TRBD2
CATEGGGNTIYF TGTGCCACCGAAGGGGGTGGAAACACCATATATTTT TRBJ1-3 TRBV15 . .
CASSHDRGYYGYTF TGTGCCAGCAGTCACGACAGGGGATACTATGGCTACACCTTC TRBJ1-2 TRBV6-5 . TRBD1
CASSVEIPGANVLTF TGTGCCAGCAGCGTAGAGATACCTGGGGCCAACGTCCTGACTTTC TRBJ2-6 TRBV9 . .
CASSLVQGSMNTEAFF TGCGCCAGCAGCTTGGTACAGGGGTCGATGAACACTGAAGCTTTCTTT TRBJ1-1 TRBV5-1 . TRBD1
CAIKQNTEAFF TGTGCCATCAAACAGAACACTGAAGCTTTCTTT TRBJ1-1 TRBV10-3 . .
CASGLVQGYGYTF TGTGCTAGTGGTTTGGTACAGGGCTATGGCTACACCTTC TRBJ1-2 TRBV12-5 . .
CASSPRTAPGTEAFF TGCGCCAGCAGCCCTCGGACAGCTCCGGGCACTGAAGCTTTCTTT TRBJ1-1 TRBV4-1 . .
CASSLSGTGNTIYF TGTGCCAGCAGCCTAAGCGGAACTGGAAACACCATATATTTT TRBJ1-3 TRBV7-6 . .
CASSPVGQAVTDTQYF TGCGCCAGCAGCCCAGTAGGACAGGCGGTCACAGATACGCAGTATTTT TRBJ2-3 TRBV5-1 . TRBD1
CASLRDRGGMRTDTQYF TGTGCCAGCCTCCGGGACAGAGGGGGCATGAGAACAGATACGCAGTATTTT TRBJ2-3 TRBV18 . TRBD1
CASSEAPTGGDPYEQYF TGTGCCAGCAGTGAAGCCCCGACAGGGGGCGACCCCTACGAGCAGTACTTC TRBJ2-7 TRBV6-1 . TRBD1
CASSYEGLYGYTF TGTGCCAGCAGTTATGAGGGCCTCTATGGCTACACCTTC TRBJ1-2 TRBV6-5 . .
CASSRTGAISSGNTIYF TGCGCCAGCAGCCGGACAGGGGCCATCAGCTCTGGAAACACCATATATTTT TRBJ1-3 TRBV5-1 few TRBD1
CASSQNSNYEQYF TGCGCCAGCAGCCAAAACAGTAACTACGAGCAGTACTTC TRBJ2-7 TRBV4-1 few .
CASSLAGEPPGAFF TGCGCCAGCAGCTTGGCCGGTGAACCCCCTGGAGCTTTCTTT TRBJ1-1 TRBV5-1 . .
CASNPDRGLYTF TGTGCCAGCAACCCGGACAGGGGGCTCTACACCTTC TRBJ1-2 TRBV5-8 . TRBD1
CASSRGQGKGETQYF TGTGCCAGCAGCAGGGGACAGGGGAAGGGAGAGACCCAGTACTTC TRBJ2-5 TRBV5-6 . TRBD1
CASRKDRGYNQPQHF TGTGCCAGCAGAAAGGACAGGGGGTACAATCAGCCCCAGCATTTT TRBJ1-5 TRBV2 . TRBD1
CASSLAGEDGYTF TGCGCCAGCAGCTTGGCGGGGGAGGATGGCTACACCTTC TRBJ1-2 TRBV5-1 . .
CASSLSVNTEAFF TGTGCCAGCAGCTTAAGCGTGAACACTGAAGCTTTCTTT TRBJ1-1 TRBV11-3 . .